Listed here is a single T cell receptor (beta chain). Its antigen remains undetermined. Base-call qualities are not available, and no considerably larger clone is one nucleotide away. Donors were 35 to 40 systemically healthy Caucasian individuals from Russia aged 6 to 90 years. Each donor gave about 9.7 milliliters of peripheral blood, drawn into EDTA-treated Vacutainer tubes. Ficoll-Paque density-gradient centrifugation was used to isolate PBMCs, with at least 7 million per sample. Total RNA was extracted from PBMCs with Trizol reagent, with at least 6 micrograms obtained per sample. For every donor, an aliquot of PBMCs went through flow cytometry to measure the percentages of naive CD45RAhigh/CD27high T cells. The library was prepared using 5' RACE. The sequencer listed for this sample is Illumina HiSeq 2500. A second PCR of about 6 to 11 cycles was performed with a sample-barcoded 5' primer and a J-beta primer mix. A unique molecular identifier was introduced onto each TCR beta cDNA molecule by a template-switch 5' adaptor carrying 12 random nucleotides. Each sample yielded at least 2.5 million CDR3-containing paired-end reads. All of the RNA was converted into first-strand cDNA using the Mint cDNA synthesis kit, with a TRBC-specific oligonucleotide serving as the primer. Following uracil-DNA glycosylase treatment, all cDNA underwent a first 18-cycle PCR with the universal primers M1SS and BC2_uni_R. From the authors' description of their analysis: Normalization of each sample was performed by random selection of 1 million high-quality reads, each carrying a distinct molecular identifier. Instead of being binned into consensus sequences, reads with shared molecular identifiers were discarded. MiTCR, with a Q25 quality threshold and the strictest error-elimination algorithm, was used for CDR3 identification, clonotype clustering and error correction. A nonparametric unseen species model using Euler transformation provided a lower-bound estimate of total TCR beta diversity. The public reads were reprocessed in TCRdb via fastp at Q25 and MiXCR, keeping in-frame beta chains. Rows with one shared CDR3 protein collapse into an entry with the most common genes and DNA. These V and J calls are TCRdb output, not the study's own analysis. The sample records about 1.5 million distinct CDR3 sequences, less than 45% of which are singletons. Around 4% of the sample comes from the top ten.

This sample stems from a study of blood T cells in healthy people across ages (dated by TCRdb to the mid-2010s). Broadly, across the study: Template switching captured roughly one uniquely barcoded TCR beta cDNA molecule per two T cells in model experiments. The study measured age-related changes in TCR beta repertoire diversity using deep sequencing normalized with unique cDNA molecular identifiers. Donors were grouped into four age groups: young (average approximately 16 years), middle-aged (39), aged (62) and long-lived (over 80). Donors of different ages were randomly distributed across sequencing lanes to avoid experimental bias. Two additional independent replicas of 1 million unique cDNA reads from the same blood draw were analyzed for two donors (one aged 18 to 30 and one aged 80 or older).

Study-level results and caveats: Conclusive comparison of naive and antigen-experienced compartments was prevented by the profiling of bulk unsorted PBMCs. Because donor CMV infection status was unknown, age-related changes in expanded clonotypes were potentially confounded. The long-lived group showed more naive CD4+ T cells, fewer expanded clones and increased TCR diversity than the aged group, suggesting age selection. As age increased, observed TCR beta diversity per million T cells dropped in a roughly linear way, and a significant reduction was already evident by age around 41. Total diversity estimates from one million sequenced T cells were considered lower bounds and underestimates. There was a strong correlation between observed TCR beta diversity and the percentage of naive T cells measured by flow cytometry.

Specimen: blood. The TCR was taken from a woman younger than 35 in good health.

The DNA reads TGCGCCAGCAGCTTGGTAAACAACTACAATGAGCAGTTCTTC. Its protein is CASSLVNNYNEQFF. The rearranged chain carries TRBV5-1 and TRBJ2-1; no confident D gene assignment can be made. Via the germline V gene, CDR1 is SGHRS and CDR2 YFSETQ. CDR3 length: 14 amino acids, cysteine to phenylalanine. Only CDR3 DNA is held: 42 bases, read in frame from base 1. The junction shows trimming of 0 bases on V and 3 bases on J, plus 7 bases between the germline ends.